The 13 T cell receptor beta chains below all came from one sample that was sequenced in a study of radiotherapy plus CTLA-4 blockade in lung cancer. Repertoires were generated with immunoSEQ multiplex PCR, while TCRdb's copy carries only in-frame clones and drops some. The profile covers about 31,000 clones, with approximately 82% appearing a single time and 7.5% taken by the ten largest. The source was peripheral blood, collected from a patient treated with radiotherapy plus ipilimumab. These receptors all come from a human donor with non-small cell lung cancer who had stable disease on radiotherapy plus ipilimumab.

The V and J genes are TRBV19 and TRBJ1-2; D gene uncertain. Germline V gives CDR1 LNHDA, CDR2 SQIVND (reference sequence). V was clipped by 2 bases and J by 6 bases, with 10 bases between them. This CDR3 comprises 13 residues. The DNA of the CDR3 is TGTGCCAGTAGTATAAACACTAGGGATGGCTACACCTTC. Protein: CASSINTRDGYTF.

Comment on this clone: The sample holds other DNA sequences that translate to the same CDR3. The chain employs TRBV5-6 and TRBJ1-1; D not resolved. This CDR3 spans 14 amino acids. CDR1 SGHDT and CDR2 YYEEEE come from the germline V gene. Trimming shortened V by 2 bases and J by 0 bases, and 8 bases separated the two germline ends. In DNA form, the CDR3 reads TGTGCCAGCAGCTTTTTAGGGATGAACACTGAAGCTTTCTTT. It specifies CASSFLGMNTEAFF.

The chain is built from TRBV6-5 and TRBJ1-2; possibly TRBD1 for D (5 bases). Germline V gene sequence: CDR1 MNHEY, CDR2 SVGAGI. Between the trimmed V and J ends, which lost 1 base and 8 bases, there was a span of 11 bases. The CDR3 length is 13 residues. The CDR3 DNA is TGTGCCAGCAGTTACTGGGGGGGTTACGGCTACACCTTC. Its translation: CASSYWGGYGYTF.

V is TRBV28 and J is TRBJ2-6, with TRBD1 identical over 12 bases. Looked up from germline, CDR1 is MDHEN and CDR2 is SYDVKM. The CDR3 is 21 residues long. Trimming cost V 1 base and J 1 base; bases outside gene matches: 11. CDR3 coding DNA: TGTGCCAGCAGTTTATCACCCGGGACAGGGGGCGGTGGTTCTGGGGCCAACGTCCTGACTTTC. Its protein product is CASSLSPGTGGGGSGANVLTF.

The chain is built from TRBV27 and TRBJ1-4; D is uncertain. Trimming removed 5 bases from V and 6 bases from J, with 13 bases in between. The CDR3 has 14 residues. CDR1 is MNHEY, CDR2 SMNVEV, per germline (reference sequence). The CDR3 loop reads CASSPRVFDEKLFF. DNA of the CDR3: TGTGCCAGCAGTCCCCGGGTCTTTGATGAAAAACTGTTTTTT.

The J gene is TRBJ1-4, the V gene TRBV6-6; D is possibly TRBD1 (5 bases). Germline V gene lookup returns CDR1 MNHNY and CDR2 SVGAGI (reference sequence). Between the trimmed V and J ends, which lost 2 bases and 5 bases, there was a span of 9 bases. The CDR3 is made up of 14 amino acids. CDR3 nucleotide sequence: TGTGCCAGCAGTTACAGGGCAGGGAATGAAAAACTGTTTTTT. This encodes CASSYRAGNEKLFF.

The rearrangement joins TRBV11-3 to TRBJ1-5; 8 bases are shared with TRBD1. The CDR3 spans 17 residues. The V and J ends lost 6 bases and 7 bases, in that order; junction bases with no gene match: 17. Germline values: CDR1 SGHNT, CDR2 YENEEA. The CDR3 here is CASSHVPRGRKYQPQHF. The DNA for the CDR3 is TGTGCCAGCAGTCACGTTCCCAGGGGGCGGAAGTACCAGCCCCAGCATTTT. Full variable domain (remainder filled in from reference TRBV11-3 and TRBJ1-5): EAGVVQSPRYKIIEKKQPVAFWCNPISGHNTLYWYLQNLGQGPELLIRYENEEAVDDSQLPKDRFSAERLKGVDSTLKIQPAELGDSAVYLCASSHVPRGRKYQPQHFGDGTRLSIL.

As concerns this clone: The sample holds other DNA sequences that translate to the same CDR3. This chain uses TRBV10-3 with TRBJ1-1; TRBD1 is a possible D gene (5 bases). CDR1 is ENHRY, CDR2 SYGVKD, per germline. There are 13 residues in the CDR3. V lost 6 bases and J 1 base, leaving 9 bases between the germline ends. The CDR3 nucleotides are TGTGCCATCAGGACGGGGGGGAACACTGAAGCTTTCTTT. It is translated as CAIRTGGNTEAFF.

Written as DNA, the CDR3 is TGTGCCAGCAGCCGGGATACAGGGCATGAAAAACTGTTTTTT. Translating gives CASSRDTGHEKLFF. J is TRBJ1-4 and V is TRBV5-5; TRBD1 might be the D (6 bases). Trimming removed 4 bases at V and 6 bases at J, with 13 bases between. The CDR3 is 14 amino acids. Germline V gene lookup returns CDR1 SGHKS and CDR2 YYEKEE (reference sequence).

Only a few counts were recorded for this clone. The chain carries TRBV28 and TRBJ1-2; 9 nucleotides match TRBD1. After removal of 5 bases from V and 6 bases from J, the junction contained 10 bases not matched to a gene. The CDR3 extends over 15 amino acids. Germline loops: CDR1 MDHEN, CDR2 SYDVKM. The CDR3 reads CASSLTPGTGNGYTF. The CDR3, as DNA: TGTGCCAGCAGTCTCACGCCCGGGACAGGGAATGGCTACACCTTC.

The CDR3 nucleotides read TGTGCCAGCAGCCCGAAGGGTCAAGAGACCCAGTACTTC. Amino acids: CASSPKGQETQYF. The genes are TRBV5-8 and TRBJ2-5; D unclear. Germline CDR1 is SGHTS and CDR2 is YDEGEE. The CDR3 is made up of 13 amino acids. Trimming cost V 4 bases and J 2 bases, with 9 bases left between them.

The chain recombines TRBV7-2 with TRBJ2-7, with 7 bases matching TRBD1. Per the germline V gene, CDR1 is SGHTA and CDR2 is FQGNSA. V was clipped by 0 bases and J by 3 bases; unmatched bases: 8. The CDR3 loop spans 16 amino acids. DNA of the CDR3: TGTGCCAGCAGCTTAGCGGTCGCCCGACAGGGCTACGAGCAGTACTTC. Protein: CASSLAVARQGYEQYF. The full variable domain, in which reference TRBV7-2 and TRBJ2-7 provide the parts outside the CDR3, is GAGVSQSPSNKVTEKGKDVELRCDPISGHTALYWYRQSLGQGLEFLIYFQGNSAPDKSGLPSDRFSAERTGGSVSTLTIQRTQQEDSAVYLCASSLAVARQGYEQYFGPGTRLTVT.

Of note for this clone: Other DNA sequences in the sample encode the same CDR3. The CDR3, as DNA: TGCAGTGCTAGACCCCAGGAGACCCAGTACTTC. Its protein product is CSARPQETQYF. J is TRBJ2-5 and V is TRBV20-1; D call uncertain. The CDR3 is 11 residues long. Trimming pared 2 bases from V and 5 bases from J, leaving 6 bases between. Germline values: CDR1 DFQATT, CDR2 SNEGSKA (reference sequence).